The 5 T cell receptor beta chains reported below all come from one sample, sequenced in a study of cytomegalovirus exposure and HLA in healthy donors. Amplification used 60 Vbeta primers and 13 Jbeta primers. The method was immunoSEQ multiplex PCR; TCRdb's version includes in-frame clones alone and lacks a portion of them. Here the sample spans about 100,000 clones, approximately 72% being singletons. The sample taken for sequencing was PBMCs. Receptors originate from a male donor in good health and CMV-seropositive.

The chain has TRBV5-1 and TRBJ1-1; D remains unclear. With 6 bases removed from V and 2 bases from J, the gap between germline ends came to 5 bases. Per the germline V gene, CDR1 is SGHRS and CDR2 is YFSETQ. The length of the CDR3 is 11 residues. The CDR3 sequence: CASMSNTEAFF. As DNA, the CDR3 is TGCGCCAGCATGAGTAACACTGAAGCTTTCTTT.

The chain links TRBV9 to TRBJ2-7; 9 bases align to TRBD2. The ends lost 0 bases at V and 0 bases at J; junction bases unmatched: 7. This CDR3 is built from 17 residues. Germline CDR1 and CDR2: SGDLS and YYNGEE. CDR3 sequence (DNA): TGTGCCAGCAGCGTAGGTGCTAGCGGGACTGTCTCCTACGAGCAGTACTTC. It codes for CASSVGASGTVSYEQYF. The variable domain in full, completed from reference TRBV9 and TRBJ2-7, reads DSGVTQTPKHLITATGQRVTLRCSPRSGDLSVYWYQQSLDQGLQFLIQYYNGEERAKGNILERFSAQQFPDLHSELNLSSLELGDSALYFCASSVGASGTVSYEQYFGPGTRLTVT.

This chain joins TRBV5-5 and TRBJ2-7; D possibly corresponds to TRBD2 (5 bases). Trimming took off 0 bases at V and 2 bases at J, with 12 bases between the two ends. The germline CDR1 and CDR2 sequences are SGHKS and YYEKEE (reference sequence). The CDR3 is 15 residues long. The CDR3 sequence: CASSLAGMAAYEQYF. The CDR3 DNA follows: TGTGCCAGCAGCTTGGCCGGGATGGCAGCCTACGAGCAGTACTTC.

In DNA form, the CDR3 reads TGTGCCACCAGCAGAGACTATGTCGGCAGGGGCAACACTGAAGCTTTCTTT. It translates to CATSRDYVGRGNTEAFF. This chain links TRBV15 with TRBJ1-1; weak D call: TRBD1 (6 bases). V lost 0 bases to trimming and J lost 2 bases, with 16 bases between them. This CDR3 region has 17 residues. Germline CDR1 and CDR2: LNHNV and YYDKDF (reference sequence).

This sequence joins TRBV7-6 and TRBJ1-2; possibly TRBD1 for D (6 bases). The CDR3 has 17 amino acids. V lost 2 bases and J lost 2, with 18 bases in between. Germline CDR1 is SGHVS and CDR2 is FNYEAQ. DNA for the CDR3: TGTGCCAGCAGCTTATCCCTTGCCGGACAGACCAACTATGGCTACACCTTC. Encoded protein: CASSLSLAGQTNYGYTF.